One sample yielded the 26 T cell receptor beta chains listed below, sequenced in a study of T cells after yellow fever vaccination. Using its own MiXCR run on the 5' RACE reads, TCRdb lists one record per CDR3 protein. The profile covers about 260,000 distinct CDR3 sequences, with 3.6% appearing a single time and 19% taken by the ten largest. The input for sequencing was PBMCs, taken 15 days after the yellow fever booster vaccination. The receptors originated from a man between 18 and 35 years old who received the YFV17D yellow fever vaccine.

This clonotype was seen ten or more times. The chain recombines TRBV2 with TRBJ1-5; D ambiguous. The CDR3 covers 12 residues. CDR1 is SNHLY and CDR2 is FYNNEI in the germline V gene. The germline V and J ends were trimmed by 7 bases and 3 bases, with 7 bases remaining between them. CDR3 protein: CASKLYNQPQHF. CDR3 DNA sequence: TGTGCCAGCAAACTGTACAATCAGCCCCAGCATTTT.

The sample holds many counts of this clonotype. The V call is TRBV11-2, the J call TRBJ1-4, with a possible D match to TRBD1 (5 bases). This CDR3 is built from 14 residues. With 5 bases removed from V and 10 bases from J, the gap between germline ends came to 17 bases. CDR1 is SGHAT and CDR2 is FQNNGV in the germline V gene. The CDR3 region is CASSPGGGLRKLFF. In nucleotides, the CDR3 is TGTGCCAGCAGCCCTGGTGGGGGATTGAGAAAACTGTTTTTT.

This sequence joins TRBV5-4 and TRBJ2-1; TRBD1 matches at 9 bases. The V gene end was trimmed by 5 bases and the J gene end by 6 bases; junction bases not matched to a gene: 6. Germline assignment: CDR1 SGHNT and CDR2 YYREEE (reference sequence). The CDR3 extends over 14 amino acids. DNA for the CDR3: TGTGCCAGCAGACCCGGGACAGGGTCCAATGAGCAGTTCTTC. It translates to CASRPGTGSNEQFF.

This clonotype was picked up many times. Its ends do not fully match the called genes, so a read error is possible. This chain uses TRBV5-1 with TRBJ1-2; a weak D match, TRBD1 (5 bases). Germline V gene lookup returns CDR1 SGHRS and CDR2 YFSETQ. This CDR3 spans 12 amino acids. The CDR3 region is CASSLDTYGYTF. The CDR3 region has the DNA TGTGCCAGCAGCTTGGACACCTATGGCTACACCTTC.

This clonotype was counted only a few times. The gene calls are TRBV10-3 and TRBJ1-1; unclear D gene. The V gene's germline CDR1 is ENHRY and CDR2 SYGVKD. V dropped 0 bases and J dropped 1 base, with 6 bases sitting between them. CDR3 length: 14 amino acids. In nucleotides, the CDR3 is TGTGCCATCAGTGAGTCGGGAGCGAACACTGAAGCTTTCTTT. Translating it yields CAISESGANTEAFF.

The table lists this clonotype with many counts. The chain links TRBV5-1 to TRBJ2-5, with 7 positions matching TRBD2. This CDR3 contains 14 residues. The germline V gene encodes CDR1 SGHRS and CDR2 YFSETQ. V shed 4 bases, J shed 5 bases, and the junction held 8 bases outside the gene matches. DNA of the CDR3: TGCGCCAGCAGCCCGGGACTAACGACGGAGACCCAGTACTTC. It encodes CASSPGLTTETQYF. Drawing the rest from reference TRBV5-1 and TRBJ2-5, the complete variable domain is KAGVTQTPRYLIKTRGQQVTLSCSPISGHRSVSWYQQTPGQGLQFLFEYFSETQRNKGNFPGRFSGRQFSNSRSEMNVSTLELGDSALYLCASSPGLTTETQYFGPGTRLLVL.

This clonotype has at least ten counts. J is TRBJ2-2 and V is TRBV4-1; D gene unclear. CDR3 length: 15 amino acids. The V and J ends lost 0 bases and 6 bases respectively, with 11 bases between them. Germline CDR1 and CDR2: MGHRA and YSYEKL. The CDR3 DNA reads TGCGCCAGCAGCCAAGATCGAGTTATCGCCGGGGAGCTGTTTTTT. Its translation is CASSQDRVIAGELFF.

This clonotype was seen only a few times. This rearrangement joins TRBV5-1 to TRBJ1-4; D is ambiguous. Germline lookup yields CDR1 SGHRS and CDR2 YFSETQ. The CDR3 runs 14 residues. V dropped 6 bases and J dropped 3 bases, with 12 bases sitting between them. The CDR3 reads CASKSSWANEKLFF. The DNA of the CDR3 is TGCGCCAGCAAAAGTTCCTGGGCTAATGAAAAACTGTTTTTT.

There are many counts of this clonotype. V gene TRBV27 combines with J gene TRBJ2-1, with 10 bases lining up with TRBD1. This CDR3 region has 15 residues. Germline loops: CDR1 MNHEY, CDR2 SMNVEV (reference sequence). V shed 6 bases and J 7 bases; nucleotides not matched to a gene: 9. In DNA form, the CDR3 reads TGTGCCAGCAGCCGGGGACAGGGGCTTGGGAATGAGCAGTTCTTC. Amino acids: CASSRGQGLGNEQFF.

This clonotype has a count of ten or more. The V and J genes are TRBV7-2 and TRBJ2-3, with unresolved D. Germline lookup yields CDR1 SGHTA and CDR2 FQGNSA. Trimming left V 3 bases short and J 0 bases short, with 10 bases between. The CDR3 extends over 15 amino acids. The CDR3 is CASSFASLSTDTQYF. The CDR3 DNA follows: TGTGCCAGCAGCTTTGCCAGCCTGAGCACAGATACGCAGTATTTT.

This clonotype was seen ten or more times. The J gene is TRBJ1-1, the V gene TRBV5-1; 7 nucleotides line up with TRBD1. The CDR3 has 16 amino acids. The V gene end was trimmed by 2 bases and the J gene end by 2 bases; junction bases not matched to a gene: 9. Germline CDR1 is SGHRS and CDR2 is YFSETQ. The CDR3 loop reads CASSLRSGTANTEAFF. The CDR3 nucleotides read TGCGCCAGCAGCTTAAGATCCGGGACAGCTAACACTGAAGCTTTCTTT.

This clonotype was detected ten times or more. V usage is TRBV7-9 and J usage is TRBJ2-3; D could derive from TRBD1 or TRBD2 (6 bases each). The CDR3 has 14 amino acids. The V end was cut by 4 bases, the J end by 3 bases, with 11 bases between. Per the germline V gene, CDR1 is SEHNR and CDR2 is FQNEAQ (reference sequence). CDR3 DNA: TGTGCCAGCAGCTATTTAGGGGGGACAGATACGCAGTATTTT. Translation gives CASSYLGGTDTQYF.

In this sample, this clonotype turned up many times. The V and J genes are TRBV12-3 or TRBV12-4 and TRBJ1-1; D call uncertain. This CDR3 contains 14 residues. The V end was cut by 5 bases, the J end by 0 bases, with 10 bases between. Here the CDR3 DNA reads TGTGCCAGCAGTATCAGAGGATTGAACACTGAAGCTTTCTTT. Its protein is CASSIRGLNTEAFF.

This clonotype appeared many times. V gene TRBV7-9 combines with J gene TRBJ2-3; the match to TRBD1 covers 7 bases. V was pared by 6 bases and J by 6 bases, with 15 bases of the junction left unmatched. Germline loops: CDR1 SEHNR, CDR2 FQNEAQ (reference sequence). This CDR3 contains 16 residues. The CDR3 coding sequence is TGTGCCAGCAGTTTATTCCCTGGACAGGTCGCGGATACGCAGTATTTT. As protein: CASSLFPGQVADTQYF.

This clonotype showed up many times. The chain is built from TRBV12-3 or TRBV12-4 and TRBJ2-5; D perhaps matches TRBD2 (5 bases). Trimming removed 3 bases at V and 6 bases at J, with 17 bases between. This CDR3 region has 15 residues. The CDR3 is CASSLSVEDHQTQYF. The CDR3 region has the DNA TGTGCCAGCAGTTTGTCGGTGGAGGACCATCAGACCCAGTACTTC.

This clonotype was seen many times. The chain employs TRBV28 and TRBJ2-2; no clear D gene. The V end was cut by 5 bases, the J end by 9 bases, with 7 bases between. CDR1 is MDHEN, CDR2 SYDVKM, per germline. The CDR3 consists of 11 residues. CDR3 coding DNA: TGTGCCAGCAGTACTACGCGGGAGCTGTTTTTT. Protein: CASSTTRELFF.

This clonotype was seen repeatedly, ten times or more. The CDR3 here is CAISDLTTGKMGSYEQYF. The DNA for the CDR3 is TGTGCCATCAGTGATCTTACCACAGGGAAGATGGGCTCCTACGAGCAGTACTTC. V usage is TRBV10-3 and J usage is TRBJ2-7; D possibly corresponds to TRBD1 (6 bases). V lost 3 bases to trimming and J lost 0 bases, with 21 bases between them. The CDR3 has 18 residues. CDR1 and CDR2 (germline): ENHRY, SYGVKD.

This clonotype was observed a few times. J is TRBJ1-2 and V is TRBV7-2; D remains ambiguous. This CDR3 comprises 14 residues. Between the trimmed V and J ends, which lost 4 bases and 1 base, there was a span of 10 bases. The germline gives CDR1 SGHTA, CDR2 FQGNSA. CDR3 DNA: TGTGCCAGCAGCTCCTCCCTGAATAACTATGGCTACACCTTC. Amino acid sequence: CASSSSLNNYGYTF.

This clonotype occurred many times. CDR3 in amino acids: CASSPPAYSTDTQYF. For the CDR3, the DNA is TGTGCCAGCTCACCACCCGCCTACAGCACAGATACGCAGTATTTT. The chain recombines TRBV18 with TRBJ2-3; no firm D call. Germline assignment: CDR1 KGHSH and CDR2 LQKENI. The V end was cut by 0 bases, the J end by 0 bases, with 7 bases between. The CDR3 loop spans 15 amino acids.

This clonotype was counted many times. CDR3 DNA sequence: TGTGCCAGCAGACCGGGATTCTCCTACGAGCAGTACTTC. Translating it yields CASRPGFSYEQYF. This rearrangement joins TRBV11-2 to TRBJ2-7, with D tentatively TRBD2 (5 bases). The V end lost 6 bases, the J end lost 0 bases, and 9 bases lay between the germline ends. Germline CDR1 is SGHAT and CDR2 is FQNNGV. CDR3 length equals 13 residues.

This clonotype was picked up many times. The rearrangement joins TRBV12-3 or TRBV12-4 to TRBJ1-5; the match to TRBD1 covers 7 bases. Germline trimming cut 4 bases from V and 13 bases from J; bases unmatched to any gene: 4. This CDR3 is built from 11 residues. CDR3 sequence (DNA): TGTGCCAGCAGTTACAGGGGCCCACAGCATTTT. It translates to CASSYRGPQHF.

As regards this clonotype: A clone one base away is much larger, so this may be a read error. The CDR3 is CASRDGTGVLFF. The CDR3 DNA is TGTGCCAGCAGGGATGGAACCGGGGTGCTGTTTTTT. The chain joins TRBV3-1 to TRBJ2-2; D possibly corresponds to TRBD2 (5 bases). Germline V gives CDR1 LGHDT, CDR2 YNNKEL (reference sequence). CDR3 length: 12 amino acids. Drawing the rest from reference TRBV3-1 and TRBJ2-2, the complete variable domain is DTAVSQTPKYLVTQMGNDKSIKCEQNLGHDTMYWYKQDSKKFLKIMFSYNNKELIINETVPNRFSPKSPDKAHLNLHINSLELGDSAVYFCASRDGTGVLFFGEGSRLTVL.

This clonotype came up many times. The J gene is TRBJ2-7, the V gene TRBV20-1; the match to TRBD2 covers 12 bases. Germline CDR1 DFQATT, CDR2 SNEGSKA (reference sequence). V trimming: 1 base; J trimming: 2 bases; junction bases outside the gene matches: 9. The CDR3 is 17 residues long. Here the CDR3 reads CSARGRGSSGGAYEQYF. CDR3 sequence (DNA): TGCAGTGCTAGAGGCCGGGGTTCTAGCGGGGGGGCCTACGAGCAGTACTTC.

This clonotype was detected many times. J is TRBJ2-3 and V is TRBV6-6, with D unclear. Germline CDR1 reads MNHNY; CDR2 reads SVGAGI (reference sequence). CDR3 size: 18 residues. V shed 6 bases and J shed 1 base, with 23 bases lying between them. Written as DNA, the CDR3 is TGTGCCAGCAGCCCACACCTACAGAGCTCCCGAGGCACAGATACGCAGTATTTT. It encodes CASSPHLQSSRGTDTQYF.

The CDR3 coding sequence is TGTGCCAGCAGCTTCGACTGGACCTCTGGAAACACCATATATTTT. Translation: CASSFDWTSGNTIYF. This chain links TRBV9 with TRBJ1-3; no definite D call. The CDR3 is 15 amino acids. The V gene lost 4 bases and the J gene lost 0 bases, with 11 bases spanning the gap. Germline CDR1 and CDR2: SGDLS and YYNGEE.

This clonotype was counted at least ten times. The chain combines TRBV6-5 with TRBJ1-2, with D unclear. The CDR3 covers 13 residues. Germline V CDR1 and CDR2: MNHEY, SVGAGI. Trimming took 3 bases from V and 8 from J, leaving 13 bases between them. The chain's CDR3 is CASSYGWGGGYTF. As DNA, the CDR3 is TGTGCCAGCAGTTATGGTTGGGGAGGCGGCTACACCTTC.